These T cell receptor beta chains were read from a single sample in a study of identical twins. TCRdb used MiXCR to reprocess the 5' RACE reads, holding one entry per CDR3 protein. The sample includes about 530,000 distinct CDR3 sequences, under 25% of them seen just once. The data were also submitted as part of a second study, on yellow fever vaccine responses in identical twins.

The sequenced sample was CD4+ T cells sorted from blood. The receptors here all came from a woman between 18 and 29 years old in good health. The CDR3 runs from the conserved cysteine through the conserved F or W. Fields, in order: clone size, D gene, J gene, V gene, CDR3 protein, CDR3 DNA. A D gene is named only where the DNA matches it firmly. Size tells how often a clone was seen (once, few, many) or the class of an expanded clone, and some rows leave it out.

clone_size: -; d_call: -; j_call: TRBJ2-1; v_call: TRBV5-1; cdr3_aa: CASSSVYGGLHNEQFF; cdr3_nt: TGCGCCAGCAGCTCGGTCTACGGGGGCCTCCACAATGAGCAGTTCTTC
clone_size: -; d_call: -; j_call: TRBJ2-7; v_call: TRBV10-3; cdr3_aa: CAISESWDRGYEQYF; cdr3_nt: TGTGCCATCAGTGAGTCGTGGGACCGGGGGTACGAGCAGTACTTC
clone_size: -; d_call: -; j_call: TRBJ1-6; v_call: TRBV11-2; cdr3_aa: CASSLRGKDNSPLHF; cdr3_nt: TGTGCCAGCAGCTTACGAGGGAAGGATAATTCACCCCTCCACTTT
clone_size: -; d_call: TRBD2; j_call: TRBJ2-2; v_call: TRBV3-1; cdr3_aa: CASSQDRLAGGRDTGELFF; cdr3_nt: TGTGCCAGCAGCCAAGATCGTCTAGCGGGGGGGCGCGACACCGGGGAGCTGTTTTTT
clone_size: -; d_call: -; j_call: TRBJ1-6; v_call: TRBV7-8; cdr3_aa: CASSFTGFSPLHF; cdr3_nt: TGTGCCAGCAGCTTTACAGGGTTTTCACCCCTCCACTTT
clone_size: -; d_call: -; j_call: TRBJ2-1; v_call: TRBV3-1; cdr3_aa: CASSQATRNNEQFF; cdr3_nt: TGTGCCAGCAGCCAAGCGACGCGGAACAATGAGCAGTTCTTC
clone_size: -; d_call: -; j_call: TRBJ1-2; v_call: TRBV28; cdr3_aa: CASSYSTYGYTF; cdr3_nt: TGTGCCAGCAGTTACAGCACCTATGGCTACACCTTC
clone_size: -; d_call: -; j_call: TRBJ1-6; v_call: TRBV21-1; cdr3_aa: CATIQGYNSPLHF; cdr3_nt: TGTGCCACCATCCAGGGGTACAATTCACCCCTCCACTTT
clone_size: few; d_call: -; j_call: TRBJ2-6; v_call: TRBV4-1; cdr3_aa: CASSQSPVPGANVLTF; cdr3_nt: TGCGCCAGCAGCCAATCTCCTGTTCCTGGGGCCAACGTCCTGACTTTC
clone_size: few; d_call: -; j_call: TRBJ1-1; v_call: TRBV4-1; cdr3_aa: CASSQEEGGGRNTEAFF; cdr3_nt: TGCGCCAGCAGCCAGGAGGAGGGGGGAGGGAGAAACACTGAAGCTTTCTTT
clone_size: -; d_call: -; j_call: TRBJ2-1; v_call: TRBV4-1; cdr3_aa: CASSLTGVFDEQFF; cdr3_nt: TGCGCCAGCAGCCTGACAGGAGTTTTCGATGAGCAGTTCTTC
clone_size: once; d_call: TRBD1; j_call: TRBJ2-6; v_call: TRBV11-1; cdr3_aa: CASRTTGDANGGANVLTF; cdr3_nt: TGTGCCAGCAGAACGACAGGGGACGCCAATGGTGGGGCCAACGTCCTGACTTTC
clone_size: few; d_call: -; j_call: TRBJ2-5; v_call: TRBV2; cdr3_aa: CASRGDGSHGETQYF; cdr3_nt: TGTGCCAGCAGAGGGGATGGGTCTCATGGCGAGACCCAGTACTTC
clone_size: -; d_call: TRBD1; j_call: TRBJ2-1; v_call: TRBV2; cdr3_aa: CASSPGTGFYNEQFF; cdr3_nt: TGTGCCAGCAGTCCCGGGACAGGGTTCTACAATGAGCAGTTCTTC
clone_size: -; d_call: TRBD1; j_call: TRBJ2-5; v_call: TRBV12-5; cdr3_aa: CASGVNRGLGETQYF; cdr3_nt: TGTGCTAGTGGTGTAAACAGGGGGCTAGGTGAGACCCAGTACTTC
clone_size: -; d_call: -; j_call: TRBJ2-7; v_call: TRBV20-1; cdr3_aa: CSARPERIPYEQYF; cdr3_nt: TGCAGTGCTAGACCGGAGAGGATCCCCTACGAGCAGTACTTC
clone_size: few; d_call: -; j_call: TRBJ2-3; v_call: TRBV12-3/TRBV12-4; cdr3_aa: CASTSSQGWDTDTQYF; cdr3_nt: TGTGCCAGCACATCGTCACAGGGTTGGGACACAGATACGCAGTATTTT
clone_size: few; d_call: TRBD1; j_call: TRBJ1-2; v_call: TRBV12-3/TRBV12-4; cdr3_aa: CASKHGTGGGYTF; cdr3_nt: TGTGCCAGCAAACATGGGACAGGGGGTGGCTACACCTTC
clone_size: -; d_call: -; j_call: TRBJ2-1; v_call: TRBV7-2; cdr3_aa: CASSTYTDPYNEQFF; cdr3_nt: TGTGCCAGCAGCACCTACACTGACCCTTACAATGAGCAGTTCTTC
clone_size: -; d_call: -; j_call: TRBJ2-5; v_call: TRBV12-3/TRBV12-4; cdr3_aa: CASTPDGAGQEIQYF; cdr3_nt: TGTGCCAGCACCCCAGACGGGGCAGGGCAAGAGATCCAGTACTTC
clone_size: -; d_call: TRBD2; j_call: TRBJ2-7; v_call: TRBV29-1; cdr3_aa: CSVTRTSGSYEQYF; cdr3_nt: TGCAGCGTTACCCGGACTAGCGGGAGCTACGAGCAGTACTTC
clone_size: many; d_call: -; j_call: TRBJ2-3; v_call: TRBV10-3; cdr3_aa: CAISGGTTDTQYF; cdr3_nt: TGTGCCATCAGTGGTGGGACCACAGATACGCAGTATTTT
clone_size: -; d_call: -; j_call: TRBJ1-1; v_call: TRBV2; cdr3_aa: CAGRGDGTEAFF; cdr3_nt: TGTGCCGGTAGGGGCGATGGGACTGAAGCTTTCTTT
clone_size: -; d_call: TRBD2; j_call: TRBJ2-5; v_call: TRBV6-5; cdr3_aa: CASSSHRGGRAETQYF; cdr3_nt: TGTGCCAGCAGTTCTCACCGGGGGGGACGCGCGGAGACCCAGTACTTC
clone_size: few; d_call: -; j_call: TRBJ2-3; v_call: TRBV10-3; cdr3_aa: CAIRSVTDTQYF; cdr3_nt: TGTGCCATCAGATCTGTGACAGATACGCAGTATTTT
clone_size: few; d_call: TRBD2; j_call: TRBJ2-7; v_call: TRBV18; cdr3_aa: CASSPPTGGGPWEQYF; cdr3_nt: TGTGCCAGCTCACCACCGACTGGGGGAGGGCCGTGGGAGCAGTACTTC
clone_size: few; d_call: -; j_call: TRBJ1-1; v_call: TRBV7-9; cdr3_aa: CASSLARGGATEAFF; cdr3_nt: TGTGCCAGCAGCTTAGCCCGAGGGGGGGCCACTGAAGCTTTCTTT
clone_size: few; d_call: -; j_call: TRBJ2-7; v_call: TRBV5-1; cdr3_aa: CASSSGDSQSYEQYF; cdr3_nt: TGCGCCAGCAGCTCGGGGGACAGCCAGTCCTACGAGCAGTACTTC
clone_size: -; d_call: TRBD1; j_call: TRBJ2-1; v_call: TRBV3-1; cdr3_aa: CASSHLGGQGNNEQFF; cdr3_nt: TGTGCCAGCAGCCACCTTGGGGGACAGGGTAACAATGAGCAGTTCTTC
clone_size: -; d_call: -; j_call: TRBJ2-2; v_call: TRBV12-3/TRBV12-4; cdr3_aa: CASRPVAVNTGELFF; cdr3_nt: TGTGCCAGCAGGCCCGTAGCGGTAAACACCGGGGAGCTGTTTTTT
clone_size: -; d_call: TRBD2; j_call: TRBJ2-1; v_call: TRBV20-1; cdr3_aa: CSAAGLGATEQFF; cdr3_nt: TGCAGTGCGGCGGGACTAGGGGCAACTGAGCAGTTCTTC